Listed below are T cell receptor beta chains from one sample, sequenced in a study of beta chain features in type 1 diabetes. The data were produced by immunoSEQ multiplex PCR, yet TCRdb's version contains in-frame clones alone and is incomplete. The sample consists of about 660,000 clones, more than 12% of them appearing once. The sequenced sample consisted of naive CD4+ T cells from blood. The origin of the receptors is a man aged 18 to 29 with type 1 diabetes. Both conserved end residues are part of each CDR3. Each record gives: CDR3 DNA, CDR3 protein, D gene, clone size, V gene, J gene. A D gene is named only where the DNA matches it firmly. Clone size is not always given. Where it is, it says once, few, many or a class for expanded clones.

DNA: TGTGCCAGCAGTGTCGCCGGGAGGTTTTACGAGCAGTACTTC; CDR3: CASSVAGRFYEQYF; D: TRBD2; size: few; V: TRBV27; J: TRBJ2-7
DNA: TGTGCCAGCAGCGTAGTACCGTTGCCGATGAACACTGAAGCTTTCTTT; CDR3: CASSVVPLPMNTEAFF; D: NA; size: few; V: TRBV9; J: TRBJ1-1
DNA: TGTGCCAGTAGTCCGCAGACAGGGCGCACTGAAGCTTTCTTT; CDR3: CASSPQTGRTEAFF; D: TRBD1; size: few; V: TRBV19; J: TRBJ1-1
DNA: TGTGCCGTTGGGAGCGGGAGTCAGGATGAGCAGTTCTTC; CDR3: CAVGSGSQDEQFF; D: TRBD2; size: NA; V: TRBV10-3; J: TRBJ2-1
DNA: TGTGCCTGGTCCCCACAGAAGGGGAATCAGCCCCAGCATTTT; CDR3: CAWSPQKGNQPQHF; D: NA; size: NA; V: TRBV30; J: TRBJ1-5
DNA: TGTGCCAGCAGCCAAGTCGGGGGGGGTGAGCAGTTCTTC; CDR3: CASSQVGGGEQFF; D: TRBD2; size: few; V: TRBV5-4; J: TRBJ2-1
DNA: TGTGCCAGCAGCTTGTGGGGGGCGCATGGCTACACCTTC; CDR3: CASSLWGAHGYTF; D: NA; size: NA; V: TRBV5-6; J: TRBJ1-2
DNA: TGTGCCTCTTCAAGGGGGGCCATGGGGCAGTACTTC; CDR3: CASSRGAMGQYF; D: NA; size: NA; V: TRBV2; J: TRBJ2-7
DNA: TGTGCCAGCAGTGAGGAGGGCAGGGGGAACTTC; CDR3: CASSEEGRGNF; D: NA; size: few; V: TRBV2; J: TRBJ2-7
DNA: TGTGCCAGCAGTCAAGGGGAAATCTATGGCTACACCTTC; CDR3: CASSQGEIYGYTF; D: NA; size: few; V: TRBV7-9; J: TRBJ1-2
DNA: TGTGCCAGCAGCTTGGTGGGTAGCGGTAACACCGGGGAGCTGTTTTTT; CDR3: CASSLVGSGNTGELFF; D: NA; size: NA; V: TRBV5-6; J: TRBJ2-2
DNA: TGTGCCAGCAGCCAAGGGGACAAAGACCCTGAAGCTTTCTTT; CDR3: CASSQGDKDPEAFF; D: NA; size: NA; V: TRBV4-2; J: TRBJ1-1
DNA: TGCAGCGTTGAAGGGGAAGGTAGCTCTGGGGCCAACGTCCTGACTTTC; CDR3: CSVEGEGSSGANVLTF; D: NA; size: few; V: TRBV29-1; J: TRBJ2-6
DNA: TGCAGCGTTCGACGCAGTCAAGAGACCCAGTACTTC; CDR3: CSVRRSQETQYF; D: NA; size: few; V: TRBV29-1; J: TRBJ2-5
DNA: TGTGCCAGCGGACCCGGGGGAGAGACCCAGTACTTC; CDR3: CASGPGGETQYF; D: NA; size: NA; V: TRBV2; J: TRBJ2-5
DNA: TGTGCCAGCAGCCTAAACCGAGGGCCTAGGGAGCAGTTCTTC; CDR3: CASSLNRGPREQFF; D: NA; size: few; V: TRBV7-8; J: TRBJ2-1
DNA: TGTGCCTGGAGGATAGACTCCCGCCTCCTCGAGCAGTACTTC; CDR3: CAWRIDSRLLEQYF; D: NA; size: NA; V: TRBV30; J: TRBJ2-7
DNA: TGTGCCAGCAGCCAGTGGACGGCGAACATAGACAATGAGCAGTTCTTC; CDR3: CASSQWTANIDNEQFF; D: NA; size: few; V: TRBV14; J: TRBJ2-1
DNA: TGTGCCAGCTTCCCGGGACAGGTCCGGGGAACTGAAGCTTTCTTT; CDR3: CASFPGQVRGTEAFF; D: TRBD1; size: NA; V: TRBV6-6; J: TRBJ1-1
DNA: TGTGCCAGCAGCTTACGAACAGGTTATCAATATACGCAGTATTTT; CDR3: CASSLRTGYQYTQYF; D: NA; size: few; V: TRBV7-9; J: TRBJ2-3
DNA: TGTGCCAGCAGCCAAGGTACAGCGCCCAATCAGCCCCAGCATTTT; CDR3: CASSQGTAPNQPQHF; D: NA; size: few; V: TRBV4-2; J: TRBJ1-5
DNA: TGTGCCAGCTCTTCCGGCGGCGCTTGGAGCACAGATACGCAGTATTTT; CDR3: CASSSGGAWSTDTQYF; D: NA; size: NA; V: TRBV7-2; J: TRBJ2-3
DNA: TGTGCCATCAGTGTTCGGACTAGCGGCTTCACAGATACGCAGTATTTT; CDR3: CAISVRTSGFTDTQYF; D: TRBD2; size: few; V: TRBV10-3; J: TRBJ2-3
DNA: TGTGCCAGCAGCCCTCGACAGGGGGGGACCTACGAGCAGTACTTC; CDR3: CASSPRQGGTYEQYF; D: TRBD1; size: NA; V: TRBV27; J: TRBJ2-7
DNA: TGTGCCAGCAGCCCAGGGAACTACGAGCAGTACTTC; CDR3: CASSPGNYEQYF; D: NA; size: few; V: TRBV9; J: TRBJ2-7
DNA: TGTGCCAGCAGCCCCTGGAGGACTAGCAATGAGCAGTTCTTC; CDR3: CASSPWRTSNEQFF; D: TRBD2; size: NA; V: TRBV5-6; J: TRBJ2-1
DNA: TGTGCCAGCAGTTACTCGGACAGTTCCTACGAGCAGTACTTC; CDR3: CASSYSDSSYEQYF; D: NA; size: few; V: TRBV6-5; J: TRBJ2-7
DNA: TGTGCCAGCAGCGCCACCTCTGGGGCCAACGTCCTGACTTTC; CDR3: CASSATSGANVLTF; D: NA; size: NA; V: TRBV9; J: TRBJ2-6
DNA: TGTGCCAGCAGAAGTCAGGGGGCCGGGGAGCTGTTTTTT; CDR3: CASRSQGAGELFF; D: TRBD1; size: few; V: TRBV11-2; J: TRBJ2-2